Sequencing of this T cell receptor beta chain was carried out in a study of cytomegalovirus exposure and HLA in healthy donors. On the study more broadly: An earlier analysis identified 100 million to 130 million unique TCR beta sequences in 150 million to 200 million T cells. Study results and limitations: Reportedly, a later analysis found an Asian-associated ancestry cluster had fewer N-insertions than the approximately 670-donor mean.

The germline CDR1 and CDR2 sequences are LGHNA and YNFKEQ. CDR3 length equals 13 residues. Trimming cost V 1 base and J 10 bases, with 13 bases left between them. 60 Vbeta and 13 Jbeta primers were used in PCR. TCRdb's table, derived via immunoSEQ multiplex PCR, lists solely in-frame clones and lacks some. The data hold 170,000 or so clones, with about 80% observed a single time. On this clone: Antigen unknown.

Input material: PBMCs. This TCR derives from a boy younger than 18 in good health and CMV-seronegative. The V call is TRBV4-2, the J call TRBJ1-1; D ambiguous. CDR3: CASSQVINGVAFF. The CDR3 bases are TGTGCCAGCAGCCAAGTGATTAACGGGGTAGCTTTCTTT.